This T cell receptor (beta chain) is drawn from a study of T cells in Graves' hyperthyroidism and ophthalmopathy. Overall study context: Peripheral blood was secured at the point of initial diagnosis, before any treatment.

Stable disease denoted Graves' hyperthyroidism without ophthalmopathy progression within 18 months. Patients showing uncontrolled infection, other autoimmune disease, pregnancy or lactation were ineligible. Study observations and caveats: Ophthalmopathy was separated from stable hyperthyroidism by a 13 V-J model.

Amplification of TCR beta CDR3 regions used RNA as the template. When the TCR CDR3 underwent first-round RT-PCR, the HTBI primer set was used. TCRdb recomputed calls from the multiplex PCR reads with MiXCR, one row per CDR3 protein. The sample has around 700,000 distinct CDR3 sequences, around 40% seen once. Deletions cut 11 bases from V and 2 bases from J, with 12 bases between. This CDR3 is 12 amino acids long. CDR1 SEHNR and CDR2 FQNEAQ come from the germline V gene (reference sequence). Ten or more counts support this clonotype. Its antigen is not known. The clonotype was recovered from a woman between 35 and 50 years old with Graves' hyperthyroidism. Sequences were obtained from blood. The chain is built from TRBV7-9 and TRBJ2-5; no firm D call. The CDR3: CASAKTQETQYF. The CDR3 nucleotides read TGTGCCTCGGCTAAGACACAAGAGACCCAGTACTTC. Using reference TRBV7-9 and TRBJ2-5 for the parts outside the CDR3, the full variable domain is DTGVSQNPRHKITKRGQNVTFRCDPISEHNRLYWYRQTLGQGPEFLTYFQNEAQLEKSRLLSDRFSAERPKGSFSTLEIQRTEQGDSAMYLCASAKTQETQYFGPGTRLLVL.